The next 3 T cell receptor beta chains were all read from a single sample in a study of T-cell reconstitution after alpha-beta-depleted transplantation in children. For TCRbeta, the library was prepared with unique molecular identifiers. TCRdb called the PCR reads again in MiXCR, with one record for every CDR3 protein. The sample lists around 300,000 distinct CDR3 sequences, about a tenth occurring once. Sequencing was performed on PBMCs, taken before TCRalphabeta/CD19-depleted stem cell transplant. The origin of the receptors is a boy younger than two with acute myeloid leukemia, due to receive a stem cell transplant.

Only a few counts were recorded for this clonotype. The chain recombines TRBV2 with TRBJ2-1; possible D gene TRBD2, 6 bases. V was cut by 6 bases and J by 5 bases, with 14 bases left in between. The germline CDR1 and CDR2 sequences are SNHLY and FYNNEI. The CDR3 spans 14 residues. CDR3 amino acids: CASRPRDFDNEQFF. The CDR3 coding sequence is TGTGCCAGCAGGCCCCGGGACTTCGACAATGAGCAGTTCTTC. Using reference TRBV2 and TRBJ2-1 for the parts outside the CDR3, the full variable domain is EPEVTQTPSHQVTQMGQEVILRCVPISNHLYFYWYRQILGQKVEFLVSFYNNEISEKSEIFDDQFSVERPDGSNFTLKIRSTKLEDSAMYFCASRPRDFDNEQFFGPGTRLTVL.

In its sample, this clonotype was seen a few times. The CDR3 protein is CASSPSSGTVMNTEAFF. In DNA form, the CDR3 reads TGTGCCAGCAGTCCCTCCTCCGGGACAGTCATGAACACTGAAGCTTTCTTT. V gene TRBV12-3 or TRBV12-4 combines with J gene TRBJ1-1, with 7 bases fitting TRBD1. V lost 5 bases to trimming and J lost 0 bases; unmatched junction nucleotides: 12. The CDR3 totals 17 residues.

This clonotype was recorded at least ten times. The chain uses TRBV28 and TRBJ1-3, with unresolved D. Trimming pared 5 bases from V and 4 bases from J, leaving 9 bases between. The CDR3 loop spans 13 amino acids. Germline CDR1 reads MDHEN; CDR2 reads SYDVKM. The DNA for the CDR3 is TGTGCCAGCAGTCCAGGACGAGGAAACACCATATATTTT. Translating it yields CASSPGRGNTIYF.